Listed below are T cell receptor beta chains from one sample, sequenced in a study of T cell repertoires in cytomegalovirus infection. TCRdb recomputed calls from the reads with MiXCR, one row per CDR3 protein. The sample contains roughly 81,000 distinct CDR3 sequences, less than 4.5% of which appear only once. The sample comprised PBMCs. All receptors come from a human donor in good health (CMV status not recorded). Some clones in this sample may be carry-over from other donors' samples. Each CDR3 is given with its conserved first and last residue. Fields, in order: clone size, V gene, J gene, D gene, CDR3 DNA, CDR3 protein. D genes are given only for firm matches. Where a row states a size, it is once, few, many or the class of an expanded clone; other rows omit it.

>many|TRBV20-1|TRBJ2-2|.
TGCAGTGCTAGTCAAGAGACCGGGGAGCTGTTTTTT
CSASQETGELFF
>many|TRBV7-2|TRBJ2-1|TRBD2
TGTGCCAGCAGCACCCGACTAGCGGGAGTGGGTGAGCAGTTCTTC
CASSTRLAGVGEQFF
>many|TRBV12-3/TRBV12-4|TRBJ1-1|.
TGTGCCAGCCAATCTCGCGGAAACACTGAAGCTTTCTTT
CASQSRGNTEAFF
>many|TRBV4-2|TRBJ2-7|.
TGTGCCAGCAGCGATTTATCGGCCGAGGGCGCGGCGGTTCGGGAGCAGTACTTC
CASSDLSAEGAAVREQYF
>many|TRBV27|TRBJ2-3|.
TGTGCCAGCAGACTAACAGGGAAGACAGATACGCAGTATTTT
CASRLTGKTDTQYF
>many|TRBV19|TRBJ1-1|.
TGTGCCAGTACCGCTTGGGGGGGGACCGAAGCTTTCTTT
CASTAWGGTEAFF
>many|TRBV11-2|TRBJ2-2|.
TGTGCCAGCAGCCAGGGGGGCGGGGTCACCGGGGAGCTGTTTTTT
CASSQGGGVTGELFF
>many|TRBV20-1|TRBJ1-1|TRBD1
TGCAGTGCTCCCGACAGGGGATATACTGAAGCTTTCTTT
CSAPDRGYTEAFF
>many|TRBV19|TRBJ2-7|.
TGTGCCAGTAGTAAAGGGCAGAGCTCCTACGAGCAGTACTTC
CASSKGQSSYEQYF
>many|TRBV7-9|TRBJ2-6|.
TGTGCCAGCAGCCCTAGGTCGGGATTCGGGGCCAACGTCCTGACTTTC
CASSPRSGFGANVLTF
>many|TRBV5-6|TRBJ1-1|.
TGTGCCAGCAGGGGGACGCAGAACACTGAAGCTTTCTTT
CASRGTQNTEAFF
>many|TRBV12-3/TRBV12-4|TRBJ2-5|.
TGTGCCAGCAGGCTAGAAACAGAGACCCAGTACTTC
CASRLETETQYF
>many|TRBV28|TRBJ1-2|.
TGTGCCAGCAGTTTAGTCAGGGACTATGGCTACACCTTC
CASSLVRDYGYTF
>many|TRBV6-1|TRBJ2-7|.
TGTGCCAGCAGTGAAGTGGCAGTTAGGGCCTACGAGCAGTACTTC
CASSEVAVRAYEQYF
>many|TRBV30|TRBJ2-4|.
TGTGCCTGGAGTCCTCCCTCCCCGGGGGAGAACATTCAGTACTTC
CAWSPPSPGENIQYF
>many|TRBV20-1|TRBJ1-5|.
TGCAGTGCTAGGCGAGCAGGGAAGAGCAATCAGCCCCAGCATTTT
CSARRAGKSNQPQHF
>many|TRBV7-2|TRBJ1-1|.
TGTGCCAGCAGCCAACTCAGGGTGAACACTGAAGCTTTCTTT
CASSQLRVNTEAFF
>many|TRBV12-3/TRBV12-4|TRBJ2-1|.
TGTGCCAGCAGCTTCTATGGGACCATCGAATACAATGAGCAGTTCTTC
CASSFYGTIEYNEQFF
>many|TRBV7-9|TRBJ2-7|.
TGTGCCAGCAGCACCCCGGATAGTGCCTACGAGCAGTACTTC
CASSTPDSAYEQYF
>many|TRBV4-2|TRBJ2-1|.
TGTGCCAGCAGCCAAGATACGGTCACGGGGTCGGACGAGCAGTTCTTC
CASSQDTVTGSDEQFF
>many|TRBV7-2|TRBJ1-2|.
TGTGCCAGCAGCCCCGGTTCGGGGGAAGGCTACACCTTC
CASSPGSGEGYTF
>many|TRBV7-9|TRBJ1-2|.
TGTGCCAGCAGCTTAGAGGCCAGGGGATTAAATGGCTACACCTTC
CASSLEARGLNGYTF
>many|TRBV30|TRBJ1-1|TRBD1
TGTGCCCTATACCAGGGGGAAGAACACACTGAAGCTTTCTTT
CALYQGEEHTEAFF
>.|TRBV12-3/TRBV12-4|TRBJ2-5|TRBD1
TGTGCCAGCAGTTCCGCGCGATTGCCGACAGGGGAGAGGGAGACCCAGTACTTC
CASSSARLPTGERETQYF
>many|TRBV3-1|TRBJ1-3|.
TGTGCCAGCAGCCAAGGGGGGCGGAGAGTCGACACCATATATTTT
CASSQGGRRVDTIYF
>many|TRBV2|TRBJ2-3|.
TGTGCCAGCAGACGTGCAGCCTCGGCAGATACGCAGTATTTT
CASRRAASADTQYF
>many|TRBV2|TRBJ1-1|.
TGTGCCAGCAGGTTAGAAGTGAACACTGAAGCTTTCTTT
CASRLEVNTEAFF
>many|TRBV5-4|TRBJ1-1|TRBD1
TGTGCCAGCAGCTTGGGCGGGACAGGGGGCAAGAACGCTGAAGCTTTCTTT
CASSLGGTGGKNAEAFF
>many|TRBV7-2|TRBJ2-5|.
TGTGCCAGCAGCTTAGCACTGACTAAAGAGACCCAGTACTTC
CASSLALTKETQYF
>many|TRBV20-1|TRBJ2-7|.
TGCAGTGCCGTTCCCGGGGGAGCCGGTGGGCAGTACTTC
CSAVPGGAGGQYF
>many|TRBV7-2|TRBJ2-7|TRBD1
TGTGCCAGCAGCTCGGACAGGGGGCGCGTTTACGAGCAGTACTTC
CASSSDRGRVYEQYF
>many|TRBV7-6|TRBJ2-5|.
TGTGCCAGCAGCCCTACAGGAGGGGGAGGGACCCAGTACTTC
CASSPTGGGGTQYF
>many|TRBV7-8|TRBJ2-7|TRBD2
TGTGCCAGCAGCTTAAGGGCGGGGGAAGCCTACGAGCAGTACTTC
CASSLRAGEAYEQYF
>many|TRBV20-1|TRBJ2-3|.
TGCAGTGCTAAGGGACCGAGCACAGATACGCAGTATTTT
CSAKGPSTDTQYF
>many|TRBV4-3|TRBJ1-1|.
TGCGCCAGCAGCCAAGATGAGGTTAGCACTGAAGCTTTCTTT
CASSQDEVSTEAFF
>many|TRBV12-3/TRBV12-4|TRBJ1-6|.
TGTGCCAGCAGTTTAAGGGTCCGGTCGGTTAATTCACCCCTCCACTTT
CASSLRVRSVNSPLHF
>many|TRBV6-2/TRBV6-3|TRBJ2-1|TRBD1
TGTGCCAGTAAAGACCTGGGGGACAGGAGTTACAATGAGCAGTTCTTC
CASKDLGDRSYNEQFF
>many|TRBV7-2|TRBJ1-4|TRBD1
TGTGCCAGCAGCTTAGACCGGGGGACAGGAAATGAAAAACTGTTTTTT
CASSLDRGTGNEKLFF
>many|TRBV5-4|TRBJ2-2|TRBD1
TGTGCCAGCAGCCATACCGGGACAGGGGATACCGGGGAGCTGTTTTTT
CASSHTGTGDTGELFF
>many|TRBV7-8|TRBJ1-2|TRBD1
TGTGCCAGCAGCTCCCCGCACGTGGACAGGACTGCTGGCTACACCTTC
CASSSPHVDRTAGYTF
>many|TRBV12-3/TRBV12-4|TRBJ2-1|.
TGTGCCAGCAGTTTATCTACCGACTTCCTCAATGAGCAGTTCTTC
CASSLSTDFLNEQFF
>many|TRBV6-1|TRBJ1-1|.
TGTGCCAGCAGTTCCCTAGACAGGTTCAACACTGAAGCTTTCTTT
CASSSLDRFNTEAFF
>many|TRBV7-8|TRBJ1-1|.
TGTGCCAGCAGCTTGAGGGAGACGAACACTGAAGCTTTCTTT
CASSLRETNTEAFF
>many|TRBV7-2|TRBJ1-4|.
TGTGCCAGCAGCTTTGTTACAGGCGGGGAAAAACTGTTTTTT
CASSFVTGGEKLFF
>many|TRBV28|TRBJ1-2|.
TGTGCCAGCAGTTCAATGGGCCTCTACTATGGCTACACCTTC
CASSSMGLYYGYTF